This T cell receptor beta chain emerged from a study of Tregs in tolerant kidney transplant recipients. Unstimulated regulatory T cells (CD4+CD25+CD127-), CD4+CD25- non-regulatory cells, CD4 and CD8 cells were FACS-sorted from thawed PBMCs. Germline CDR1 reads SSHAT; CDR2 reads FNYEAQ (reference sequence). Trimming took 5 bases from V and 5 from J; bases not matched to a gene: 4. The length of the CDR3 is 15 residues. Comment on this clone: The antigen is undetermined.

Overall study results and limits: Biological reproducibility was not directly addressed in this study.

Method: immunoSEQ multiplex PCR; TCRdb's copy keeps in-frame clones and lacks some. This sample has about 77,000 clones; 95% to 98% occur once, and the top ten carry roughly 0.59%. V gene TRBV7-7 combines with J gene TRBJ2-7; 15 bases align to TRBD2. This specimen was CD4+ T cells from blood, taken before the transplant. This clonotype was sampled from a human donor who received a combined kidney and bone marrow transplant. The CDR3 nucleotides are TGTGCCAGCAGCCAAGGACTAGCGGGAGGGGACGAGCAGTACTTC. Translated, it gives CASSQGLAGGDEQYF.